These 20 T cell receptor beta chains originate from one sample sequenced in a study of cytomegalovirus exposure and HLA in healthy donors. In the PCR, 60 Vbeta and 13 Jbeta primers were used. Sequenced by immunoSEQ multiplex PCR; TCRdb stores in-frame clones only, minus some. The sample comprises some 170,000 clones, 80% to 90% of which are singletons, and roughly 7.7% rests with the top ten. Sequencing was performed on PBMCs. All receptors come from a woman in her 30s in good health and CMV-seropositive.

To note about this clone: Other DNA sequences in this specimen translate into the identical CDR3. This sequence joins TRBV10-3 and TRBJ1-5; 7 bases match TRBD1. CDR1 is ENHRY, CDR2 SYGVKD, per germline. This CDR3 spans 12 amino acids. Unmatched junction bases numbered 7, after V lost 10 bases and J lost 7 bases. The CDR3 nucleotides are TGTGCCACTAAACAGGGGTTACAGCCCCAGCATTTT. This sequence encodes CATKQGLQPQHF.

This rearrangement joins TRBV10-3 to TRBJ2-1; D unclear. CDR1 and CDR2 from the germline V gene are ENHRY and SYGVKD. V lost 0 bases and J 5 bases, leaving 11 bases between the germline ends. The CDR3 runs to 15 residues. The DNA for the CDR3 is TGTGCCATCAGTGAGTCGCGGCAGCCCGACAATGAGCAGTTCTTC. Translation: CAISESRQPDNEQFF.

In nucleotides, the CDR3 is TGTGCCAGCAGTTCCCCCCCTAGCGGGGGTGGCACCGGGGAGCTGTTTTTT. Its translation is CASSSPPSGGGTGELFF. This chain connects TRBV27 to TRBJ2-2, with 10 positions matching TRBD2. Germline trimming cut 4 bases from V and 4 bases from J; bases unmatched to any gene: 9. From germline, CDR1 is MNHEY and CDR2 SMNVEV (reference sequence). The CDR3 has 17 residues.

This chain joins TRBV13 and TRBJ2-5; perhaps TRBD1 as D (6 bases). Deletions cut 5 bases from V and 5 bases from J, with 21 bases between. The CDR3 contains 16 residues. CDR1 is PRHDT and CDR2 is FYEKMQ in the germline V gene (reference sequence). The CDR3 nucleotides are TGTGCCAGCAGCCTCCGAGGGGGAATTGACGTTGAGACCCAGTACTTC. Translating gives CASSLRGGIDVETQYF.

This clone was recorded a few times. This chain links TRBV5-5 with TRBJ1-1, with TRBD1 identical over 8 bases. The CDR3 loop spans 11 amino acids. Germline assignment: CDR1 SGHKS and CDR2 YYEKEE (reference sequence). CDR3 sequence reads: CVSQGATEAFF. CDR3 nucleotides: TGTGTGTCGCAGGGGGCCACTGAAGCTTTCTTT.

The chain recombines TRBV6-6 with TRBJ2-5, with a weak D call TRBD1 (6 bases). This CDR3 region has 14 residues. V was cut by 10 bases and J by 5 bases, with 20 bases left in between. CDR1 is MNHNY, CDR2 SVGAGI, per germline (reference sequence). CDR3 DNA: TGTGCCATTTCTGTGAACAGGGATCAGGAGACCCAGTACTTC. Translation: CAISVNRDQETQYF.

This clone was observed a handful of times. This chain uses TRBV6-6 with TRBJ1-2; D is perhaps TRBD1 (5 bases). Germline CDR1 reads MNHNY; CDR2 reads SVGAGI (reference sequence). V lost 6 bases and J 2 bases, leaving 10 bases between the germline ends. The CDR3 is made up of 13 amino acids. DNA of the CDR3: TGTGCCAGCAGGCGGGACGCCAACTATGGCTACACCTTC. It is translated as CASRRDANYGYTF.

CDR3 in amino acids: CSVDRARTEAFF. CDR3 in DNA: TGCAGCGTTGACAGGGCCCGCACTGAAGCTTTCTTT. The J gene is TRBJ1-1, the V gene TRBV29-1; maybe TRBD1 (5 bases). CDR1 SQVTM and CDR2 ANQGSEA come from the germline V gene. The ends were cut back, 3 bases at V and 4 bases at J, with 9 bases in the middle. The CDR3 covers 12 residues.

Here the CDR3 DNA reads TGTGCCAGCAGTCTATTCAGACAAGATACGCAGTATTTT. Translated: CASSLFRQDTQYF. J is TRBJ2-3 and V is TRBV6-5; D is ambiguous. Germline V lookup: CDR1 MNHEY, CDR2 SVGAGI. The CDR3 totals 13 residues. Trimming shortened V by 5 bases and J by 5 bases, and 11 bases separated the two germline ends.

This chain uses TRBV18 with TRBJ2-7; D is possibly TRBD2 (5 bases). CDR3 length equals 14 residues. The V gene's germline CDR1 is KGHSH and CDR2 LQKENI. V was pared by 2 bases and J by 0 bases, with 8 bases between. The CDR3 reads CASSPSTSSYEQYF. CDR3 DNA sequence: TGTGCCAGCTCACCAAGCACTAGCTCCTACGAGCAGTACTTC.

This clone was detected once. The V gene is TRBV5-4, the J gene TRBJ1-4; D is unresolved. V was trimmed by 2 bases and J by 0 bases, leaving 8 bases between them. The CDR3 loop spans 15 amino acids. Germline V gives CDR1 SGHNT, CDR2 YYREEE (reference sequence). DNA for the CDR3: TGTGCCAGCAGCTTTTACGGTGCAACTAATGAAAAACTGTTTTTT. Residues: CASSFYGATNEKLFF.

This chain connects TRBV7-2 to TRBJ2-3, with a possible D match to TRBD1 (5 bases). The CDR3 has 14 residues. CDR1 and CDR2 from the germline V gene are SGHTA and FQGNSA. Trimming left V 2 bases short and J 5 bases short, with 11 bases between. CDR3 protein: CASSLNAGRDTQYF. Here the CDR3 DNA reads TGTGCCAGCAGCTTAAACGCAGGGCGAGATACGCAGTATTTT.

A few counts support this clone. The chain couples TRBV9 to TRBJ2-7; D possibly corresponds to TRBD1 (5 bases). Per the germline V gene, CDR1 is SGDLS and CDR2 is YYNGEE. This CDR3 has 14 amino acids. V lost 4 bases to trimming and J lost 2 bases, with 13 bases between them. CDR3 residues: CASSPRTGTYEQYF. CDR3 bases: TGTGCCAGCAGCCCCCGTACAGGAACCTACGAGCAGTACTTC. Combining the CDR3 with reference TRBV9 and TRBJ2-7 gives the whole variable domain DSGVTQTPKHLITATGQRVTLRCSPRSGDLSVYWYQQSLDQGLQFLIQYYNGEERAKGNILERFSAQQFPDLHSELNLSSLELGDSALYFCASSPRTGTYEQYFGPGTRLTVT.

The V call is TRBV18, the J call TRBJ2-7; TRBD1 is a possible D gene (5 bases). The V end lost 3 bases, the J end lost 3 bases, and 15 bases lay between the germline ends. The CDR3 extends over 15 amino acids. The germline gives CDR1 KGHSH, CDR2 LQKENI. The CDR3 reads CASSPQADSFYEQYF. CDR3 DNA sequence: TGTGCCAGCTCACCGCAGGCAGACAGTTTCTACGAGCAGTACTTC.

This clone appeared a single time. The rearrangement joins TRBV10-3 to TRBJ1-4, with D unresolved. V was cut by 4 bases and J by 3 bases, with 3 bases left in between. From germline, CDR1 is ENHRY and CDR2 SYGVKD. This CDR3 has 12 amino acids. The CDR3 region has the DNA TGTGCCATCAGTGCCTCTAATGAAAAACTGTTTTTT. This gives the protein CAISASNEKLFF.

Of note for this clone: The sample has other DNA sequences that encode this CDR3 too. The chain joins TRBV9 to TRBJ1-5; TRBD1 matches at 7 bases. The ends lost 3 bases at V and 0 bases at J; junction bases unmatched: 0. The CDR3 spans 14 residues. The germline V gene has CDR1 SGDLS and CDR2 YYNGEE. The CDR3 DNA reads as TGTGCCAGCAGCGGACAGGGTAGCAATCAGCCCCAGCATTTT. Translation: CASSGQGSNQPQHF.

The chain combines TRBV7-2 with TRBJ1-3; weak D call: TRBD1 (5 bases). Trimming cost V 2 bases and J 0 bases, with 11 bases left between them. The CDR3 totals 16 residues. CDR1 SGHTA and CDR2 FQGNSA come from the germline V gene. The CDR3 nucleotides are TGTGCCAGCAGCTTAACTCAGGGTATCTCTGGAAACACCATATATTTT. It specifies CASSLTQGISGNTIYF.

The V call is TRBV9, the J call TRBJ2-3; D gene ambiguous. V was pared by 0 bases and J by 5 bases, with 13 bases between. The CDR3 loop spans 15 amino acids. CDR1 is SGDLS and CDR2 is YYNGEE in the germline V gene. The CDR3 here is CASSVDQASEDTQYF. As DNA, the CDR3 is TGTGCCAGCAGCGTAGACCAGGCCTCCGAAGATACGCAGTATTTT.

J is TRBJ1-1 and V is TRBV18; possible D gene TRBD1, 5 bases. V was trimmed by 4 bases and J by 0 bases, leaving 9 bases between them. The CDR3 covers 14 residues. Germline V gene sequence: CDR1 KGHSH, CDR2 LQKENI. The CDR3 region has the DNA TGTGCCAGCTCACTTGACAGATTGAACACTGAAGCTTTCTTT. Translating it yields CASSLDRLNTEAFF.

The rearrangement links TRBV9 to TRBJ2-1; TRBD2 matches at 10 bases. This CDR3 contains 14 residues. V lost 3 bases, J lost 10 bases, and 7 bases stayed unmatched. CDR1 is SGDLS and CDR2 is YYNGEE in the germline V gene. The CDR3 DNA is TGTGCCAGCAGCGGAATAGCGGGGGGTTGGGAGCAGTTCTTC. Translated: CASSGIAGGWEQFF.